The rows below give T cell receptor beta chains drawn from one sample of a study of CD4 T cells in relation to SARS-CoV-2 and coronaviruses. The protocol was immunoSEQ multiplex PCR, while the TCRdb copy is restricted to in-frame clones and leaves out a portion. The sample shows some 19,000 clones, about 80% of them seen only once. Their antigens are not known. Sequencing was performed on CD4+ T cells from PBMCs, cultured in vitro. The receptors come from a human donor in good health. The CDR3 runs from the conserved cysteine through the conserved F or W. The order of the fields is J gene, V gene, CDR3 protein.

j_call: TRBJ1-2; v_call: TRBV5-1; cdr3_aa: CASSETGGRGYTF
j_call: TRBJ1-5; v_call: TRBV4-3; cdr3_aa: CASSPDWGGIYQPQHF
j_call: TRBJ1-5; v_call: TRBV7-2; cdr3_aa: CASSLQQGDQPQHF
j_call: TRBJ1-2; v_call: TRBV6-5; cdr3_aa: CASSWDRFYGYTF
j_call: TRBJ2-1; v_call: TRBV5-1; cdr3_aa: CASRGTSGGADEQFF
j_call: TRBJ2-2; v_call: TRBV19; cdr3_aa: CASSIEHGNGELFF
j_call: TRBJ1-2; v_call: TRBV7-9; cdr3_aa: CASSLALGTAHYGYTF
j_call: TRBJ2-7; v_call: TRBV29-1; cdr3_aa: CSVEGLTGPYEQYF
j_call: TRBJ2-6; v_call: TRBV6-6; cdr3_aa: CASSRTGTGYSGANVLTF
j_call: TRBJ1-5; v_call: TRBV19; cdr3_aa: CASSKQADQGPQHF
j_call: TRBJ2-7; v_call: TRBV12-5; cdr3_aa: CASGLVLLGGMSYEQYF
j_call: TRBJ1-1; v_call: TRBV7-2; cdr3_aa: CASSSSPEAFF
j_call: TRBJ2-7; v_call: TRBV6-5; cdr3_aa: CASSPQVMGSYEQYF
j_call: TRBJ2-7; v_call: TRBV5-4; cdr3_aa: CASSLRLGYEQYF
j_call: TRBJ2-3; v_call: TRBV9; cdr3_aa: CASSLGEDTQYF
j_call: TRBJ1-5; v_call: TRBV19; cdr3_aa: CASSAETGSNQPQHF
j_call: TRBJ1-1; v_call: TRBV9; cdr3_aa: CASSVDDPGGGTEAFF
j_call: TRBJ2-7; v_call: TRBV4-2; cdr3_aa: CASSQANYRDEQYF
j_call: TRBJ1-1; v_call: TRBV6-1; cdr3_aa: CASSEDRSRTEAFF
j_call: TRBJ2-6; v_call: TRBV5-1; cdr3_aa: CASSLKQGEANVLTF
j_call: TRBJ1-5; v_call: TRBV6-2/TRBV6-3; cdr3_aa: CASSPRVDQPQHF
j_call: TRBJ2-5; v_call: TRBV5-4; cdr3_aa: CASSSPEGPEETQYF
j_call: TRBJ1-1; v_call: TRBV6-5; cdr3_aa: CASESYTEAFF
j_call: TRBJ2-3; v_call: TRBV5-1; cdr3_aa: CASSSPPNTQYF
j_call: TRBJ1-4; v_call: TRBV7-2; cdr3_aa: CASSAPQGGNEKLFF
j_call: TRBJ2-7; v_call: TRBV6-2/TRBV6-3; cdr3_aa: CASSGRWSYSYEQYF
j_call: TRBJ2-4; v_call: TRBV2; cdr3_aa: CASRRLLAKNIQYF
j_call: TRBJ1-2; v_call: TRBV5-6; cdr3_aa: CASSLGTPHGYGYTF
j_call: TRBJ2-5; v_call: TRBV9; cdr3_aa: CASSVSGTGVTQYF
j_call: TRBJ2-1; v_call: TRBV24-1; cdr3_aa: CATSDRGVGYNEQFF
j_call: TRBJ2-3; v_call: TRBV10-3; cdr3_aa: CAISAGTSGRTDTQYF
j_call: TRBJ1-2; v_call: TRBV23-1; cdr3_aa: CASRGLRANYGYTF
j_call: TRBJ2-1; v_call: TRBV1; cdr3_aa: CTSSQGGTSDNEQFF
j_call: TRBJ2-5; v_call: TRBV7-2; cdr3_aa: CASSLMGGGETQYF
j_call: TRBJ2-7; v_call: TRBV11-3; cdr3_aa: CASSLGEFYEQYF
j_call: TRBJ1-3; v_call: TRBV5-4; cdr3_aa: CASSHDRAAGNTIYF
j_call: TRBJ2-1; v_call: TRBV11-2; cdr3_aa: CASSLGAGKQFF
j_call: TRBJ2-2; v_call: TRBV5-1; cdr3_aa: CASSRGLSNTGELFF
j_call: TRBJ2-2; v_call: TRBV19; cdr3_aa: CASSISKNTGELFF
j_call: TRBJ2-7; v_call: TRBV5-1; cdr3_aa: CASSLPGARREQYF
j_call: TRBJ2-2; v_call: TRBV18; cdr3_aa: CASSPRQGAGSNTGELFF
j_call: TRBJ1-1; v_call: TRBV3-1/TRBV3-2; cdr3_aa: CASSQAANTEAFF